This T cell receptor (beta chain) was recorded in a study of T cell changes during pregnancy in multiple sclerosis. Trimming removed 4 bases at V and 1 base at J, with 11 bases between. Germline CDR1 SGHRS, CDR2 YFSETQ. This CDR3 is built from 14 residues. Method: immunoSEQ multiplex PCR; TCRdb's copy keeps in-frame clones and lacks some. Of about 59,000 clones listed, approximately 92% were seen once; the top ten hold less than 0.45%. The source material was CD4+ T cells from peripheral blood mononuclear cells, sampled before pregnancy. This sequence joins TRBV5-1 and TRBJ1-2; the D gene is possibly TRBD1 (5 bases). The sequence was obtained from a female donor with multiple sclerosis, enrolled in a pregnancy study. CDR3 sequence reads: CASSGGDLNYGYTF. The CDR3, as DNA: TGCGCCAGCAGCGGGGGGGACCTTAACTATGGCTACACCTTC.